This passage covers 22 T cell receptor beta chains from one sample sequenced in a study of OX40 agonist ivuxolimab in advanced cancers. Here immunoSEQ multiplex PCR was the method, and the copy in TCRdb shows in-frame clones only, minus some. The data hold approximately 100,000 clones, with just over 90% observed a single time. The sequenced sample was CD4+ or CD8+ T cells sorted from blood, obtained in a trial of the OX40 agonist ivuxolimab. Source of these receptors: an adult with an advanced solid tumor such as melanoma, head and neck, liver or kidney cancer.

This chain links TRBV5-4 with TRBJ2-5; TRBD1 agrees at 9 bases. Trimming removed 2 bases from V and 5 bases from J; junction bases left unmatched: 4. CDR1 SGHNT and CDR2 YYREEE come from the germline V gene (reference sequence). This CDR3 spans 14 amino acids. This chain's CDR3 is CASSLQGASETQYF. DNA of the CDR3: TGTGCCAGCAGCTTACAGGGGGCTTCGGAGACCCAGTACTTC.

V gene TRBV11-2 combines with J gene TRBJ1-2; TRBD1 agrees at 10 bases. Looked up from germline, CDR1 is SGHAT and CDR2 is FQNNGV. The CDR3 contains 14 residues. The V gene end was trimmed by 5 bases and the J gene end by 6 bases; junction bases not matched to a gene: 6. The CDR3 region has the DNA TGTGCCAGCAGCGTCTTGGGACAGGGGAATGGCTACACCTTC. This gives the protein CASSVLGQGNGYTF.

The DNA for the CDR3 is TGTGCCAGCAAGGGCCAACAGGGAACCTCCTACGAGCAGTACTTC. Protein sequence: CASKGQQGTSYEQYF. This chain uses TRBV6-9 with TRBJ2-7, with D tentatively TRBD1 (6 bases). CDR3 length equals 15 residues. Germline V gives CDR1 MNHGY, CDR2 SVAAGI. The V end was cut by 7 bases, the J end by 0 bases, with 16 bases between.

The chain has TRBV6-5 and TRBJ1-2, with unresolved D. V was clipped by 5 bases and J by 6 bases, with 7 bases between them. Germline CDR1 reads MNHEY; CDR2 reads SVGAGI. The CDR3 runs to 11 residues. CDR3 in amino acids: CASSSTHGYTF. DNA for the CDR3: TGTGCCAGCAGTAGTACCCATGGCTACACCTTC.

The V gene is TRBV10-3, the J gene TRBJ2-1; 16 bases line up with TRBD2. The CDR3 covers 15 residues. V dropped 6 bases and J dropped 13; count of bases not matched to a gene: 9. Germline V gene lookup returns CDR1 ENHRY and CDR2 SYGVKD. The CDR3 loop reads CAIRQTGTSGGGQFF. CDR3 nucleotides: TGTGCCATCAGACAGACCGGGACTAGCGGGGGGGGCCAGTTCTTC.

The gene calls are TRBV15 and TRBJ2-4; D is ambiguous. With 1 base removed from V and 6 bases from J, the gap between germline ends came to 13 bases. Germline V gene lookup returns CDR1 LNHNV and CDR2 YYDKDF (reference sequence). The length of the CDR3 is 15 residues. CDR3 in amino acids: CATSRGRMAGNIQYF. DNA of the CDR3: TGTGCCACCAGCAGAGGGCGGATGGCCGGAAACATTCAGTACTTC. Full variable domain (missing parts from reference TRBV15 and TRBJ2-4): DAMVIQNPRYQVTQFGKPVTLSCSQTLNHNVMYWYQQKSSQAPKLLFHYYDKDFNNEADTPDNFQSRRPNTSFCFLDIRSPGLGDTAMYLCATSRGRMAGNIQYFGAGTRLSVL.

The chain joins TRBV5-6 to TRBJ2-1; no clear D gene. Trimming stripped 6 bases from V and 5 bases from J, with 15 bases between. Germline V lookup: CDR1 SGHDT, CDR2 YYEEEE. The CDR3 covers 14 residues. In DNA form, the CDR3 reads TGTGCCAGCAACGCTCGGGTGCTCAACAATGAGCAGTTCTTC. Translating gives CASNARVLNNEQFF. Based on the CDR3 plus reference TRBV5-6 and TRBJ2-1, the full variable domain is DAGVTQSPTHLIKTRGQQVTLRCSPKSGHDTVSWYQQALGQGPQFIFQYYEEEERQRGNFPDRFSGHQFPNYSSELNVNALLLGDSALYLCASNARVLNNEQFFGPGTRLTVL.

CDR3 sequence reads: CASSEAAREQYF. For the CDR3, the DNA is TGTGCCAGCAGTGAAGCAGCCCGGGAGCAGTACTTC. The genes are TRBV6-1 and TRBJ2-7; D gene uncertain. Germline V gene lookup returns CDR1 MNHNS and CDR2 SASEGT. This CDR3 is built from 12 residues. The V and J ends lost 0 bases and 7 bases respectively, with 7 bases between them.

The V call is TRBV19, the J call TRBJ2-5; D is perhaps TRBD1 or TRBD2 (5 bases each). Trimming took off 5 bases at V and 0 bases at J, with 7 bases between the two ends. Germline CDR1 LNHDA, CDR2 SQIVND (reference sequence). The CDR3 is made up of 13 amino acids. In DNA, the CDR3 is TGTGCCAGTAGTGGGACGTACCAAGAGACCCAGTACTTC. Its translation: CASSGTYQETQYF.

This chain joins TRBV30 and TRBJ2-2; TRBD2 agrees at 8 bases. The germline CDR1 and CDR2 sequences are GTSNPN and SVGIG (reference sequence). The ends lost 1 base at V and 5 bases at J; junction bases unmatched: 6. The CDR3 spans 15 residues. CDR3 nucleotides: TGTGCCTGGAGTGCGTGGACTAGCAGAACCGGGGAGCTGTTTTTT. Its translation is CAWSAWTSRTGELFF.

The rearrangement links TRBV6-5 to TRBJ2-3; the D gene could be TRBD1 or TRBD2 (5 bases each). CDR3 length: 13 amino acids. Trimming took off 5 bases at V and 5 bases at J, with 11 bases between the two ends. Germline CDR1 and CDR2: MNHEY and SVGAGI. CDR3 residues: CASSPIGGDTQYF. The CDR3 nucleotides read TGTGCCAGCAGTCCCATTGGGGGAGATACGCAGTATTTT.

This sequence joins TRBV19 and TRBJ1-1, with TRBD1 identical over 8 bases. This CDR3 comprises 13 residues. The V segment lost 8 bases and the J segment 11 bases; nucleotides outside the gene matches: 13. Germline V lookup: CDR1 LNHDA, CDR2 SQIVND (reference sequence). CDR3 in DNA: TGTGCCAGTCTGGGACAGGTGGAGAATGGGGCTTTCTTT. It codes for CASLGQVENGAFF.

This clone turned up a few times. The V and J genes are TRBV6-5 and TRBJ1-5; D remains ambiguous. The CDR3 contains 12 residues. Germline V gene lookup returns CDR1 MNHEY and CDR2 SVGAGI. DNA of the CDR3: TGTGCTAGCGGGTCGGGCAATCAGCCCCAGCATTTT. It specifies CASGSGNQPQHF.

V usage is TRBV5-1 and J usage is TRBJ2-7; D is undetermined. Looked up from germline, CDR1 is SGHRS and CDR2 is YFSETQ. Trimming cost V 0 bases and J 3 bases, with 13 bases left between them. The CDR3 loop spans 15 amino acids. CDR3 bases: TGCGCCAGCAGCTTGGACGAGAGAAGAAACTACGAGCAGTACTTC. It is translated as CASSLDERRNYEQYF.

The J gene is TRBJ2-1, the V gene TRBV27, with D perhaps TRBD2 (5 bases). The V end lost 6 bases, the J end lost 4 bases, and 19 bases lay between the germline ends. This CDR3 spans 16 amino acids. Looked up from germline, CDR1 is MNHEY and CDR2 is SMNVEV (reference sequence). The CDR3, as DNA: TGTGCCAGCAGGCCACCTCCCCCGGGAACTTACAATGAGCAGTTCTTC. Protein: CASRPPPPGTYNEQFF.

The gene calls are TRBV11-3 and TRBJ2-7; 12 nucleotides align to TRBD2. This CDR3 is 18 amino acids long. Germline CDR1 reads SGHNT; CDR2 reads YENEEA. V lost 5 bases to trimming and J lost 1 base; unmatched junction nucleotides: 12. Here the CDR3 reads CASSRLAGDFAISYEQYF. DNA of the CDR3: TGTGCCAGCAGCCGACTAGCGGGAGATTTCGCGATATCCTACGAGCAGTACTTC.

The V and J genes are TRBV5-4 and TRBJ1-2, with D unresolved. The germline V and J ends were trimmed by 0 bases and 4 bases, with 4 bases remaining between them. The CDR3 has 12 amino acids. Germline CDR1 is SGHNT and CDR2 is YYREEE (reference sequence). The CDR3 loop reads CASSLGLYGYTF. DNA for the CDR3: TGTGCCAGCAGCTTGGGCCTCTATGGCTACACCTTC.

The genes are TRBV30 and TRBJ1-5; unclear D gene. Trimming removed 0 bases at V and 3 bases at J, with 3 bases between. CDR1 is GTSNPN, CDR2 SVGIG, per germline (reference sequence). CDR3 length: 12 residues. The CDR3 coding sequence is TGTGCCTGGAGTGTACCCAATCAGCCCCAGCATTTT. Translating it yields CAWSVPNQPQHF.

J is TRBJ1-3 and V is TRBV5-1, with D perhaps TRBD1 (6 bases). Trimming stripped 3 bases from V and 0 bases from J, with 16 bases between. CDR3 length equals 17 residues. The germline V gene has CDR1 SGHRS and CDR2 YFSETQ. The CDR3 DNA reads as TGCGCCAGCAGCTCATCTATACAGGGCCGCTCTGGAAACACCATATATTTT. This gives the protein CASSSSIQGRSGNTIYF.

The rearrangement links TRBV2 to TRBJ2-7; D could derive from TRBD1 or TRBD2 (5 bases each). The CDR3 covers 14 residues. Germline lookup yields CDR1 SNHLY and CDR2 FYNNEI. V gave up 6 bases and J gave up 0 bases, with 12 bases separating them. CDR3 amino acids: CASRGDLSSYEQYF. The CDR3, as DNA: TGTGCCAGCAGGGGGGACCTCAGCTCCTACGAGCAGTACTTC.

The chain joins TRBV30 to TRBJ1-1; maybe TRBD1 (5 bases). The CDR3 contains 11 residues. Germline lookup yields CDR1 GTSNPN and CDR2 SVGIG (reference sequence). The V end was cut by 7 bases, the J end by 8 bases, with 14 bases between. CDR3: CAYRPVLEAFF. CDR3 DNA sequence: TGTGCCTACAGGCCGGTCCTGGAAGCTTTCTTT. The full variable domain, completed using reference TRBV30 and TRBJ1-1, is SQTIHQWPATLVQPVGSPLSLECTVEGTSNPNLYWYRQAAGRGLQLLFYSVGIGQISSEVPQNLSASRPQDRQFILSSKKLLLSDSGFYLCAYRPVLEAFFGQGTRLTVV.

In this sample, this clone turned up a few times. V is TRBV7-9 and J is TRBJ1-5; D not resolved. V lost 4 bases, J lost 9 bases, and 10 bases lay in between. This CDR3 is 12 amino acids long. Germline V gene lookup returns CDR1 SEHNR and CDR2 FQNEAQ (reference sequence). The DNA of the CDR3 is TGTGCCAGCAGCTCCGGAGACGGGCCCCAGCATTTT. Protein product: CASSSGDGPQHF.